The entry below gives a single TCR beta chain sequence along with its context. Antigen: not known. Clones were sequenced by immunoSEQ multiplex PCR, and TCRdb holds only the in-frame ones, with some missing. The top ten clones hold roughly 7% of a sample with approximately 78,000 clones, about 80% of them seen once. Receiving focal radiation plus CTLA-4 blockade with ipilimumab were patients who had chemo-refractory metastatic non-small-cell lung cancer. Trimming left V 1 base short and J 8 bases short, with 11 bases between. This CDR3 has 12 residues. Germline V gene data show CDR1 as GTSNPN and CDR2 as SVGIG (reference sequence). The data derive from a study of radiotherapy plus CTLA-4 blockade in lung cancer. Study-wide background: Objective responses were documented in around 19% of patients, with disease control in roughly 33%.

Whole-study findings and limits: An expansion of tumor-derived TCR clones occurred in blood after radiotherapy plus ipilimumab.

The sequence came from a human donor with non-small cell lung cancer who had a complete response to radiotherapy plus ipilimumab. Material: peripheral blood, obtained from a patient treated with radiotherapy plus ipilimumab. This chain connects TRBV30 to TRBJ1-2, with TRBD1 as a possible D gene (5 bases). This CDR3 reads CAWSESGTGYTF. The CDR3 nucleotides are TGTGCCTGGAGTGAATCAGGGACCGGCTACACCTTC.